This T cell receptor beta chain was identified during a study of cytomegalovirus exposure and HLA in healthy donors. PCR primers comprised 60 Vbeta and 13 Jbeta primers. This table comes from immunoSEQ multiplex PCR, and its TCRdb copy is limited to in-frame clones, with some not included. The profile shows 60,000 to 85,000 clones, over 70% of them singletons. Trimming stripped 2 bases from V and 6 bases from J, with 11 bases between. There are 13 residues in the CDR3. Germline V lookup: CDR1 ENHRY, CDR2 SYGVKD. Comments on this clone: Antigen unknown.

Notes on the study in general: Reports showed the classifier diagnosing cytomegalovirus status with high specificity and sensitivity. In a later analysis, most CMV-associated TCR beta chains appeared HLA-restricted. Most TCRs appeared rarely, but some public TCRs recurred in many donors. A later analysis linked a missense variant in DCLRE1C to the trimming of TCR beta V and J genes.

The sequence was obtained from a man between 40 and 49 years old in good health and CMV-seronegative. This chain connects TRBV10-3 to TRBJ2-7; possible D gene TRBD2, 5 bases. Sequencing was carried out using PBMCs. CDR3 nucleotides: TGTGCCATCAGTGAGGAGGGTTCGCGCGAGCAGTACTTC. Protein: CAISEEGSREQYF.